There are many counts of the clone carrying this T cell receptor (beta chain). The data are from a study of T cells in Graves' hyperthyroidism and ophthalmopathy. The CDR3 loop spans 15 amino acids. The ends were cut back, 0 bases at V and 4 bases at J, with 13 bases in the middle. Germline V CDR1 and CDR2: MNHEY, SVGAGI. This sample holds PBMCs from roughly 10 ml fresh peripheral blood. The TCR beta CDR3 regions underwent amplification using RNA transcripts as the source. The TCR CDR3 first-round RT-PCR relied on the HTBI primer set. Via MiXCR, TCRdb re-called the multiplex PCR reads, giving one row per CDR3 protein. The table shows hundreds of thousands of distinct CDR3 sequences, with 15% to 19% occurring only once.

The sequence derives from a woman aged 18-35 years with Graves' hyperthyroidism. The chain uses TRBV6-5 and TRBJ2-7; D is perhaps TRBD2 (7 bases). Sequenced material: blood. The CDR3 DNA reads as TGTGCCAGCAGTTACTCGGGAGGGGGTTCGTACGAGCAGTACTTC. Its translation is CASSYSGGGSYEQYF.